This T cell receptor (beta chain) was obtained from a study of OX40 agonist ivuxolimab in advanced cancers. Method: immunoSEQ multiplex PCR; TCRdb's copy keeps in-frame clones and lacks some. The sample consists of around 86,000 clones, roughly 82% of them appearing once. Material: CD4+ or CD8+ T cells sorted from blood, obtained in a trial of the OX40 agonist ivuxolimab. The TCR comes from an adult with an advanced solid tumor such as melanoma, head and neck, liver or kidney cancer.

CDR3 residues: CASRSAGEGEKLFF. The DNA of the CDR3 is TGTGCCAGCAGGTCGGCAGGGGAGGGTGAAAAACTGTTTTTT. The chain employs TRBV28 and TRBJ1-4; D is possibly TRBD1 (6 bases). This CDR3 has 14 amino acids. With 6 bases removed from V and 7 bases from J, the gap between germline ends came to 15 bases. Germline CDR1 MDHEN, CDR2 SYDVKM.